This T cell receptor beta chain was retrieved from a study of T-cell memory formation after mild COVID-19. Looking at the study overall: For the most part, TCR clusters were specific to one donor.

Libraries for TCRalpha and TCRbeta carried sample barcodes and unique molecular identifiers via 5'RACE. MiXCR was run by TCRdb on the 5' RACE reads, yielding one entry per CDR3 protein. The sample comprises roughly 170,000 distinct CDR3 sequences, less than 20% of which are singletons, and roughly 4% rests with the top ten. This CDR3 has 16 amino acids. Germline V CDR1 and CDR2: SGHVS, FNYEAQ. Trimming cost V 5 bases and J 2 bases; bases outside gene matches: 8. This sequence was found in a young man who had mild COVID-19 (a few samples of this study predate the infection). Cell type and time point are not known. Sequencing input: PBMCs or a T cell subset sorted from them (not recorded which). V and J are TRBV7-6 and TRBJ2-2; 7 bases line up with TRBD1. CDR3 loop: CASSPSRQGNTGELFF. The CDR3 DNA follows: TGTGCCAGCAGCCCCAGTCGACAGGGAAACACCGGGGAGCTGTTTTTT.